The 32 T cell receptor beta chains listed next were all sequenced from one sample in a study of response to subunit inactivated influenza vaccine. TCRdb redid the calling of the RT-PCR reads with MiXCR, one entry per CDR3 protein. There are about 500,000 distinct CDR3 sequences in the sample; about 15% occur only once, and 3% to 3.5% lies in the top ten. Sequenced here: CD4+ T cells sorted from PBMCs, sampled less than 30 months after vaccination. Receptors originate from a man between 50 and 69 years old who received an inactivated influenza vaccine.

The J gene is TRBJ2-5, the V gene TRBV15; 7 bases are shared with TRBD1. V shed 0 bases and J 3 bases; nucleotides not matched to a gene: 10. This CDR3 has 17 amino acids. Germline CDR1 reads LNHNV; CDR2 reads YYDKDF (reference sequence). The CDR3 DNA sequence: TGTGCCACCAGCAGAGATCTAAGGGGACAGCAAAAAGAGACCCAGTACTTC. It yields the protein CATSRDLRGQQKETQYF.

Remarks on this clonotype: It may be a read error: a sequence one base away is much more abundant. V and J are TRBV29-1 and TRBJ2-3, with 9 nucleotides matching TRBD2. Per the germline V gene, CDR1 is SQVTM and CDR2 is ANQGSEA. The CDR3 length is 14 residues. The chain's CDR3 is CRVVTSGSTDTQYF. CDR3 nucleotides: TGCAGGGTTGTGACTAGCGGAAGCACAGATACGCAGTATTTT.

The V and J genes are TRBV28 and TRBJ2-5; D remains ambiguous. This CDR3 comprises 15 residues. The V gene's germline CDR1 is MDHEN and CDR2 SYDVKM. Trimming took off 2 bases at V and 7 bases at J, with 17 bases between the two ends. CDR3 residues: CASSLGQINPGTQYF. The CDR3 DNA reads TGTGCCAGCAGTTTAGGGCAGATAAACCCAGGGACCCAGTACTTC. Complete variable domain (other parts from reference TRBV28 and TRBJ2-5): DVKVTQSSRYLVKRTGEKVFLECVQDMDHENMFWYRQDPGLGLRLIYFSYDVKMKEKGDIPEGYSVSREKKERFSLILESASTNQTSMYLCASSLGQINPGTQYFGPGTRLLVL.

This clonotype has a count of ten or more. The J gene is TRBJ1-1, the V gene TRBV12-3 or TRBV12-4; D remains unclear. This CDR3 contains 13 residues. The V and J ends lost 5 bases and 3 bases respectively, with 10 bases between them. The CDR3 region is CASSGPMHTEAFF. CDR3 nucleotides: TGTGCCAGCAGTGGACCCATGCACACTGAAGCTTTCTTT.

This clonotype has more than one count but fewer than ten. The V gene is TRBV6-2 or TRBV6-3, the J gene TRBJ1-2; no firm D call. This CDR3 spans 12 amino acids. Trimming removed 4 bases at V and 4 bases at J, with 7 bases between. CDR1 and CDR2 from the germline V gene are MNHEY and SVGEGT. The CDR3 sequence is CASSFSVYGYTF. In DNA form, the CDR3 reads TGTGCCAGCAGTTTTTCTGTCTATGGCTACACCTTC.

This clonotype came up a few times. V is TRBV18 and J is TRBJ1-2, with a possible D match to TRBD1 (5 bases). The germline V gene encodes CDR1 KGHSH and CDR2 LQKENI. Trimming left V 4 bases short and J 0 bases short, with 6 bases between. CDR3 length equals 13 residues. Here the CDR3 reads CASSQGSNYGYTF. The CDR3 coding sequence is TGTGCCAGCTCACAGGGGTCTAACTATGGCTACACCTTC.

This chain joins TRBV28 and TRBJ1-5; D uncertain. The CDR3 consists of 13 residues. Germline V lookup: CDR1 MDHEN, CDR2 SYDVKM. V was shortened by 8 bases and J by 0 bases, with 8 bases between the two germline ends. In DNA, the CDR3 is TGTGCCAGCGGAAGGGATAGCAATCAGCCCCAGCATTTT. Translating gives CASGRDSNQPQHF.

This clonotype was picked up many times. This chain uses TRBV12-3 or TRBV12-4 with TRBJ2-5; 9 nucleotides line up with TRBD2. The V gene end was trimmed by 4 bases and the J gene end by 5 bases; junction bases not matched to a gene: 8. The CDR3 length is 15 residues. This chain's CDR3 is CASSSLGLAVETQYF. CDR3 DNA: TGTGCCAGCAGTTCCCTGGGACTAGCTGTGGAGACCCAGTACTTC.

This chain links TRBV28 with TRBJ2-7; 7 bases fit TRBD1. Looked up from germline, CDR1 is MDHEN and CDR2 is SYDVKM. The CDR3 consists of 15 residues. V was pared by 6 bases and J by 3 bases, with 11 bases of the junction left unmatched. Here the CDR3 DNA reads TGTGCCAGCAGCCAGGGACAGCCTAGCAACTACGAGCAGTACTTC. Its protein is CASSQGQPSNYEQYF.

There are a few counts of this clonotype. This chain connects TRBV5-1 to TRBJ2-2, with D uncertain. The V gene lost 4 bases and the J gene lost 2 bases, with 12 bases spanning the gap. Germline V gene data show CDR1 as SGHRS and CDR2 as YFSETQ. The CDR3 has 15 amino acids. CDR3 sequence: CASSPLPYNTGELFF. The CDR3 DNA follows: TGCGCCAGCAGCCCCCTCCCTTACAACACCGGGGAGCTGTTTTTT.

This clonotype occurred a few times. The J gene is TRBJ2-6, the V gene TRBV5-1; 9 bases are shared with TRBD1. Germline-derived CDR1 and CDR2 are SGHRS and YFSETQ. There are 15 residues in the CDR3. V dropped 1 base and J dropped 8; count of bases not matched to a gene: 4. Here the CDR3 reads CASSLSTGGSNVLTF. The CDR3 DNA is TGCGCCAGCAGCTTGTCGACAGGGGGTTCCAACGTCCTGACTTTC.

The chain joins TRBV11-2 to TRBJ2-7; no clear D. Germline V CDR1 and CDR2: SGHAT, FQNNGV. Trimming shortened V by 3 bases and J by 0 bases, and 9 bases separated the two germline ends. This CDR3 has 14 amino acids. The CDR3 reads CASSLYGYSYEQYF. The CDR3 coding sequence is TGTGCCAGCAGCTTGTACGGGTACTCCTACGAGCAGTACTTC. Variable domain in full (rest from reference TRBV11-2 and TRBJ2-7): EAGVAQSPRYKIIEKRQSVAFWCNPISGHATLYWYQQILGQGPKLLIQFQNNGVVDDSQLPKDRFSAERLKGVDSTLKIQPAKLEDSAVYLCASSLYGYSYEQYFGPGTRLTVT.

The chain couples TRBV18 to TRBJ2-2; 9 bases match TRBD2. Trimming at V came to 5 bases and at J to 4 bases, leaving 5 bases not matched to a gene. The CDR3 covers 15 residues. Per the germline V gene, CDR1 is KGHSH and CDR2 is LQKENI. The CDR3 protein is CASSSTSGPTGELFF. CDR3 bases: TGTGCCAGCTCATCGACTAGCGGCCCCACCGGGGAGCTGTTTTTT.

This clonotype was seen a handful of times. The chain carries TRBV10-2 and TRBJ1-6; D is uncertain. This CDR3 is 16 amino acids long. Germline CDR1 and CDR2: WSHSY and SAAADI. V lost 7 bases to trimming and J lost 9 bases, with 22 bases between them. CDR3 region: CASTRVVADMGSPLHF. In DNA form, the CDR3 reads TGCGCCAGCACGCGAGTTGTGGCGGATATGGGTTCACCCCTCCACTTT.

This clonotype was recorded at least ten times. The rearrangement uses TRBV4-2 and TRBJ2-5, with 7 nucleotides matching TRBD2. CDR1 is LGHNA and CDR2 is YNFKEQ in the germline V gene. Unmatched junction bases numbered 6, after V lost 6 bases and J lost 5 bases. The CDR3 has 13 amino acids. The CDR3 loop reads CASRLSGEETQYF. The CDR3 DNA reads as TGTGCCAGCAGGCTAAGCGGGGAGGAGACCCAGTACTTC.

This clonotype was seen once. The chain is built from TRBV20-1 and TRBJ2-7, with D possibly being TRBD1 (5 bases). The V gene's germline CDR1 is DFQATT and CDR2 SNEGSKA (reference sequence). CDR3 length: 14 amino acids. The V end was cut by 0 bases, the J end by 4 bases, with 13 bases between. The CDR3 coding sequence is TGCAGTGCTAGAGATCGGGTCAGGGAATACGAGCAGTACTTC. Protein sequence: CSARDRVREYEQYF.

The V call is TRBV11-2, the J call TRBJ2-2, with D hard to call. The germline V and J ends were trimmed by 2 bases and 7 bases, with 14 bases remaining between them. Germline-derived CDR1 and CDR2 are SGHAT and FQNNGV. This CDR3 region has 15 residues. DNA of the CDR3: TGTGCCAGCAGCTTAAGTCTAGGCGGTGGCGGGGAGCTGTTTTTT. Translation gives CASSLSLGGGGELFF.

A few counts support this clonotype. V usage is TRBV6-2 or TRBV6-3 and J usage is TRBJ2-5; perhaps TRBD1 as D (6 bases). This CDR3 has 12 residues. V gave up 9 bases and J gave up 6 bases, with 14 bases separating them. Germline V CDR1 and CDR2: MNHEY, SVGEGT. CDR3 bases: TGTGCCAGTCAGGGGTCCTGGAAGACCCAGTACTTC. Its translation is CASQGSWKTQYF.

This clonotype occurred a few times. The genes are TRBV6-2 or TRBV6-3 and TRBJ2-6; D remains ambiguous. The CDR3 is 15 residues long. V lost 7 bases, J lost 0 bases, and 10 bases lay in between. Germline V gives CDR1 MNHEY, CDR2 SVGEGT. As DNA, the CDR3 is TGTGCCAGCACTTCTAGGGTCTCTGGGGCCAACGTCCTGACTTTC. Translated: CASTSRVSGANVLTF.

The chain is built from TRBV20-1 and TRBJ2-7, with 10 bases identical to TRBD2. This CDR3 region has 15 residues. Per germline, CDR1 DFQATT and CDR2 SNEGSKA (reference sequence). With V trimmed by 3 bases and J by 4 bases, 9 bases remained unmatched. CDR3: CSASGLTSGTYEQYF. The CDR3, as DNA: TGCAGTGCTAGCGGACTAACTAGCGGGACGTACGAGCAGTACTTC.

J is TRBJ2-2 and V is TRBV27; 9 bases are shared with TRBD1. The length of the CDR3 is 16 residues. The germline CDR1 and CDR2 sequences are MNHEY and SMNVEV (reference sequence). V was clipped by 4 bases and J by 5 bases; unmatched bases: 8. The CDR3 DNA reads as TGTGCCAGCAGTTACCGACAGGGGGTACAAACCGGGGAGCTGTTTTTT. Translation gives CASSYRQGVQTGELFF.

This rearrangement joins TRBV29-1 to TRBJ2-7; D remains unclear. Per germline, CDR1 SQVTM and CDR2 ANQGSEA. The CDR3 is made up of 12 amino acids. V was cut by 4 bases and J by 5 bases, with 12 bases left in between. CDR3 DNA: TGCAGCGTTGTTACTCTCCCCCACGAGCAGTACTTC. This sequence encodes CSVVTLPHEQYF.

V gene TRBV20-1 combines with J gene TRBJ1-1; D is possibly TRBD1 (5 bases). The CDR3 totals 13 residues. V was clipped by 4 bases and J by 1 base, with 10 bases between them. Germline values: CDR1 DFQATT, CDR2 SNEGSKA (reference sequence). CDR3 amino acids: CSAIDSPNTEAFF. The DNA of the CDR3 is TGCAGTGCTATAGACAGCCCGAACACTGAAGCTTTCTTT.

This clonotype was recorded many times. This chain uses TRBV7-9 with TRBJ1-4, with D possibly being TRBD1 (5 bases). Germline CDR1 and CDR2: SEHNR and FQNEAQ (reference sequence). V lost 1 base, J lost 4 bases, and 13 bases lay in between. The CDR3 spans 16 residues. DNA of the CDR3: TGTGCCAGCAGCTTAGGGGCGACAGCCTTTAATGAAAAACTGTTTTTT. Protein sequence: CASSLGATAFNEKLFF.

This clonotype was counted between two and nine times. Here the CDR3 DNA reads TGTGCCAGCAGCCAACTAGCTCCCGCTTACAATGAGCAGTTCTTC. This translates into CASSQLAPAYNEQFF. The genes are TRBV14 and TRBJ2-1; TRBD2 might be the D (5 bases). Looked up from germline, CDR1 is SGHDN and CDR2 is FVKESK. Deletions cut 2 bases from V and 4 bases from J, with 12 bases between. The length of the CDR3 is 15 residues.

There are a few counts of this clonotype. The chain links TRBV5-1 to TRBJ2-3, with TRBD1 identical over 10 bases. V shed 4 bases and J 4 bases; nucleotides not matched to a gene: 3. Germline values: CDR1 SGHRS, CDR2 YFSETQ. This CDR3 spans 14 amino acids. The DNA for the CDR3 is TGCGCCAGCAGCGGGGGACAGGGGTCAGATACGCAGTATTTT. This codes for CASSGGQGSDTQYF.

The chain joins TRBV7-8 to TRBJ2-5; the D call may be TRBD1 or TRBD2 (5 bases each). Germline assignment: CDR1 SGHVS and CDR2 FQNEAQ. This CDR3 contains 17 residues. Trimming took off 3 bases at V and 1 base at J, with 18 bases between the two ends. CDR3 bases: TGTGCCAGCAGCTTCCTTGCCCCAGGGAGCATCCAAGAGACCCAGTACTTC. Amino acids: CASSFLAPGSIQETQYF.

This clonotype was picked up many times. The CDR3 spells CASSLALQGNYGYTF. The CDR3 DNA is TGTGCCAGCAGCTTAGCCCTACAGGGGAACTATGGCTACACCTTC. The chain uses TRBV11-2 and TRBJ1-2; 7 bases map to TRBD1. Unmatched junction bases numbered 4, after V lost 1 base and J lost 2 bases. Germline CDR1 SGHAT, CDR2 FQNNGV. This CDR3 has 15 amino acids.

This clonotype was seen a handful of times. The genes are TRBV4-2 and TRBJ1-6; 7 bases map to TRBD1. Losses at the gene ends were 3 bases for V and 2 bases for J; bases not matched to a gene: 7. This CDR3 contains 17 residues. Per germline, CDR1 LGHNA and CDR2 YNFKEQ. The CDR3 region has the DNA TGTGCCAGCAGCCAGGTGGCAGGGACAGCCTATAATTCACCCCTCCACTTT. Translation gives CASSQVAGTAYNSPLHF.

This clonotype was counted between two and nine times. The V and J genes are TRBV12-3 or TRBV12-4 and TRBJ2-1; TRBD1 matches 7 bases. This CDR3 has 15 amino acids. V shed 4 bases, J shed 8 bases, and the junction held 11 bases outside the gene matches. As DNA, the CDR3 is TGTGCCAGCAGTTACCTCGGACAGGTTAGCGATGAGCAGTTCTTC. The encoded protein is CASSYLGQVSDEQFF.

This clonotype was counted a few times. The V gene is TRBV30, the J gene TRBJ2-5; D is unclear. Trimming pared 0 bases from V and 1 base from J, leaving 3 bases between. CDR3 length equals 12 residues. Germline-derived CDR1 and CDR2 are GTSNPN and SVGIG (reference sequence). Here the CDR3 reads CAWSVFQETQYF. CDR3 in DNA: TGTGCCTGGAGTGTATTCCAAGAGACCCAGTACTTC.

This clonotype has just a few counts. The chain joins TRBV7-2 to TRBJ2-7; 9 bases are a match to TRBD2. Germline lookup yields CDR1 SGHTA and CDR2 FQGNSA. This CDR3 spans 14 amino acids. J was trimmed by 4 bases and V by 2 bases; bases with no gene match: 3. Here the CDR3 DNA reads TGTGCCAGCAGCTTATCGCGGGGGGGATACGAGCAGTACTTC. Protein sequence: CASSLSRGGYEQYF.